The 10 T cell receptor beta chains presented below share a single source sample, sequenced in a study of a mutant IDH1 vaccine in newly diagnosed glioma. What these receptors recognize is not known. Clones were sequenced by immunoSEQ multiplex PCR, and TCRdb holds only the in-frame ones, with some missing. The table lists 50,000 to 65,000 clones, around 90% of them singletons. As for time point: week 11, during vaccination. The investigators gave 300 ug of mutant IDH1 20-mer peptide in each vaccine dose, together with topical imiquimod. The sequencing here drew on PBMCs, taken from a glioma patient whose treatment included an IDH1 peptide vaccine. The source of these receptors is a man between 50 and 59 years old with glioma.

The chain carries TRBV28 and TRBJ1-1; D may be TRBD1 (5 bases). The germline V and J ends were trimmed by 4 bases and 2 bases, with 23 bases remaining between them. The CDR3 is 18 residues long. The germline V gene encodes CDR1 MDHEN and CDR2 SYDVKM. As DNA, the CDR3 is TGTGCCAGCAGTTCCCCCGCAGGGTCGCTAGGTGTAAACACTGAAGCTTTCTTT. The encoded protein is CASSSPAGSLGVNTEAFF.

The chain joins TRBV27 to TRBJ2-5; 7 bases line up with TRBD2. This CDR3 has 13 residues. Germline-derived CDR1 and CDR2 are MNHEY and SMNVEV (reference sequence). The V and J ends lost 7 bases and 7 bases, in that order; junction bases with no gene match: 9. The CDR3 spells CASKPGWGGTQYF. The CDR3 bases are TGTGCCAGCAAACCGGGGTGGGGGGGGACCCAGTACTTC.

The genes are TRBV2 and TRBJ1-3; TRBD1 agrees at 10 bases. V lost 6 bases and J lost 0; bases outside the gene matches: 5. CDR3 length: 16 amino acids. Germline V CDR1 and CDR2: SNHLY, FYNNEI. In DNA, the CDR3 is TGTGCCAGCAGCGAGGGACAGGGGAACTCTGGAAACACCATATATTTT. Translation: CASSEGQGNSGNTIYF. The full variable domain, its missing parts supplied by reference TRBV2 and TRBJ1-3, is EPEVTQTPSHQVTQMGQEVILRCVPISNHLYFYWYRQILGQKVEFLVSFYNNEISEKSEIFDDQFSVERPDGSNFTLKIRSTKLEDSAMYFCASSEGQGNSGNTIYFGEGSWLTVV.

In its sample, this clone was seen a few times. V gene TRBV6-1 combines with J gene TRBJ1-2; D is unresolved. The length of the CDR3 is 12 residues. Germline V gene data show CDR1 as MNHNS and CDR2 as SASEGT. V lost 6 bases and J 8 bases, leaving 13 bases between the germline ends. The CDR3 nucleotides read TGTGCCAGCAGCGAAACGGGTTTCGGCTACACCTTC. It specifies CASSETGFGYTF.

The chain uses TRBV6-1 and TRBJ2-1; 10 positions agree with TRBD2. Unmatched junction bases numbered 11, after V lost 10 bases and J lost 5 bases. The CDR3 spans 15 residues. Germline values: CDR1 MNHNS, CDR2 SASEGT. Written as DNA, the CDR3 is TGTGCCATCTCCCAAGCGGGAGGGCCCCACAATGAGCAGTTCTTC. It encodes CAISQAGGPHNEQFF.

This chain uses TRBV2 with TRBJ1-1; D unclear. The CDR3 is 13 residues long. The germline gives CDR1 SNHLY, CDR2 FYNNEI. With 9 bases removed from V and 2 bases from J, the gap between germline ends came to 13 bases. CDR3 amino acids: CASNGWENTEAFF. The CDR3, as DNA: TGTGCCAGTAACGGGTGGGAAAACACTGAAGCTTTCTTT.

The J gene is TRBJ2-2, the V gene TRBV28; TRBD1 matches 7 bases. CDR3 size: 11 residues. Germline loops: CDR1 MDHEN, CDR2 SYDVKM. The J segment lost 15 bases and the V segment lost 6 bases, leaving 7 bases of the junction unmatched. For the CDR3, the DNA is TGTGCCAGCAGGCTCTCCGGGACAGTGTTTTTT. Translation gives CASRLSGTVFF. The full variable domain, with the rest looked up from reference TRBV28 and TRBJ2-2, is DVKVTQSSRYLVKRTGEKVFLECVQDMDHENMFWYRQDPGLGLRLIYFSYDVKMKEKGDIPEGYSVSREKKERFSLILESASTNQTSMYLCASRLSGTVFFGEGSRLTVL.

This clone was observed a single time. CDR3 in DNA: TGTGCCAGCCGCGGGGACATCTTATACGAGCAGTACTTC. This codes for CASRGDILYEQYF. This chain uses TRBV6-6 with TRBJ2-7; D may correspond to TRBD1 or TRBD2 (6 bases each). Trimming stripped 8 bases from V and 4 bases from J, with 15 bases between. This CDR3 is built from 13 residues. Per the germline V gene, CDR1 is MNHNY and CDR2 is SVGAGI (reference sequence).

The chain carries TRBV7-9 and TRBJ1-2, with D unclear. Trimming removed 1 base from V and 4 bases from J, with 4 bases in between. Germline V lookup: CDR1 SEHNR, CDR2 FQNEAQ (reference sequence). This CDR3 comprises 12 residues. CDR3 residues: CASSLEGYGYTF. The DNA of the CDR3 is TGTGCCAGCAGCTTAGAGGGCTATGGCTACACCTTC.

The rearrangement joins TRBV19 to TRBJ2-2, with 7 bases identical to TRBD2. The CDR3 consists of 15 residues. V shed 6 bases, J shed 2 bases, and the junction held 6 bases outside the gene matches. Looked up from germline, CDR1 is LNHDA and CDR2 is SQIVND (reference sequence). This CDR3 reads CASRRTGLNTGELFF. The CDR3 region has the DNA TGTGCCAGTAGACGGACGGGACTAAACACCGGGGAGCTGTTTTTT. The full variable domain, in which reference TRBV19 and TRBJ2-2 provide the parts outside the CDR3, is DGGITQSPKYLFRKEGQNVTLSCEQNLNHDAMYWYRQDPGQGLRLIYYSQIVNDFQKGDIAEGYSVSREKKESFPLTVTSAQKNPTAFYLCASRRTGLNTGELFFGEGSRLTVL.